One TCR beta chain is described in this entry. As yet, its antigen is unknown. The sample comes from a study of T cell responses to AZD1222 COVID-19 vaccine. Profiled with immunoSEQ multiplex PCR; TCRdb holds only in-frame clones, not every one. The table includes 95,000 to 100,000 clones, 80% to 95% detected once. This CDR3 is built from 16 residues. V was pared by 3 bases and J by 5 bases, with 9 bases of the junction left unmatched. Looked up from germline, CDR1 is MDHEN and CDR2 is SYDVKM. Broader study findings: Targets within unmutated variant regions were reportedly found for nearly half of spike-specific TCRs. Donors were mostly white British, more females; clonal diversity possibly underestimated.

The V call is TRBV28, the J call TRBJ2-1; TRBD1 matches 8 bases. The receptor was derived from an adult who received the AZD1222 COVID-19 vaccine. The source material was peripheral blood, sampled 28 days after the second AZD1222 dose. This CDR3 reads CASSFRARGRHNEQFF. The CDR3 DNA reads TGTGCCAGCAGTTTTAGGGCCAGGGGGCGGCACAATGAGCAGTTCTTC.